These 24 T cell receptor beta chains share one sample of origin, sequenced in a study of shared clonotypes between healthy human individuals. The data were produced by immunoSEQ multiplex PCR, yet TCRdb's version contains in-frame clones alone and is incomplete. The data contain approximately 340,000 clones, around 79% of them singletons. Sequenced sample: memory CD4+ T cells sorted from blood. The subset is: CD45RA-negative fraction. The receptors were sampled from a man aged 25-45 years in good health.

The CDR3 bases are TGTGCCAGCAGTGGGACAGGAGGCTATGGCTACACCTTC. Residues: CASSGTGGYGYTF. The rearrangement links TRBV6-1 to TRBJ1-2, with 7 bases fitting TRBD1. The CDR3 totals 13 residues. Germline V gene lookup returns CDR1 MNHNS and CDR2 SASEGT. The ends lost 4 bases at V and 4 bases at J; junction bases unmatched: 3.

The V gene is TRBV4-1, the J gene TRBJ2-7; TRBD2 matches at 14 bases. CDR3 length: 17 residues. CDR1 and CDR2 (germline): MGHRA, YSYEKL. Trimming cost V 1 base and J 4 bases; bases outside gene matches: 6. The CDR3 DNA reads TGCGCCAGCAGCCAAGCCGCCGGGACTAGCGGGAGTTACGAGCAGTACTTC. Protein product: CASSQAAGTSGSYEQYF.

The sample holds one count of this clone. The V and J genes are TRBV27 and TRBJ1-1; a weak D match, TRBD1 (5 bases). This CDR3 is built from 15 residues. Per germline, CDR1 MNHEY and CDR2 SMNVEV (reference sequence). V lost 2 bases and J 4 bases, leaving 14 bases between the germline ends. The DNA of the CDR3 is TGTGCCAGCAGTTTAGCCGGGGGGAGCAGCACTGAAGCTTTCTTT. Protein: CASSLAGGSSTEAFF.

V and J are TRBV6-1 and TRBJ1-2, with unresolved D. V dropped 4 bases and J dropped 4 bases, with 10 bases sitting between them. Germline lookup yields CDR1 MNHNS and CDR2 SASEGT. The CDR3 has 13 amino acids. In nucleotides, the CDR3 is TGTGCCAGCAGTGGAATTGGAACCTATGGCTACACCTTC. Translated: CASSGIGTYGYTF.

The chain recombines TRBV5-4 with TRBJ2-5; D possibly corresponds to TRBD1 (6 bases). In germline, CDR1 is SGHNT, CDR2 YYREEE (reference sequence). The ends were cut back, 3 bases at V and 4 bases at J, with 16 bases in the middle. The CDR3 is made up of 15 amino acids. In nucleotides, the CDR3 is TGTGCCAGCAGCTCGGTCCCCGGACAGTCAGAGACCCAGTACTTC. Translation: CASSSVPGQSETQYF.

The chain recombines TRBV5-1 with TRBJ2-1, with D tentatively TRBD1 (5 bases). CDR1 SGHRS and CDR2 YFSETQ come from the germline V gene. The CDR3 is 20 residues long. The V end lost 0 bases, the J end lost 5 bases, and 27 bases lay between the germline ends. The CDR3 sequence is CASSLGQGAFGATVNNEQFF. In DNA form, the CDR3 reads TGCGCCAGCAGCTTGGGTCAGGGTGCTTTTGGTGCGACCGTAAACAATGAGCAGTTCTTC.

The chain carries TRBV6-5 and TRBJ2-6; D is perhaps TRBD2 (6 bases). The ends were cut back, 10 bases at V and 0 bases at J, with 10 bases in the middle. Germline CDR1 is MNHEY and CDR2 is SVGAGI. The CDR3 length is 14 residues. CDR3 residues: CATGDLSGANVLTF. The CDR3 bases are TGTGCCACGGGAGACCTCTCTGGGGCCAACGTCCTGACTTTC.

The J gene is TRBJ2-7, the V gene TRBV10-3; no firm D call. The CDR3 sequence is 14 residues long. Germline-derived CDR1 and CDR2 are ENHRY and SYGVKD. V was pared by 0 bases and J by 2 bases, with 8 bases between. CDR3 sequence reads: CAISESPLTYEQYF. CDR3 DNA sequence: TGTGCCATCAGTGAGTCCCCTTTAACCTACGAGCAGTACTTC.

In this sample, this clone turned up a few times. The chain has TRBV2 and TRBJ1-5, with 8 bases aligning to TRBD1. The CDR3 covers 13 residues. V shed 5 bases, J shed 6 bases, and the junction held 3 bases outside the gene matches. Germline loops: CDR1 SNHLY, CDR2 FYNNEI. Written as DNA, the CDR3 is TGTGCCAGCAGTACAGGGGGGGGTCAGCCCCAGCATTTT. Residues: CASSTGGGQPQHF.

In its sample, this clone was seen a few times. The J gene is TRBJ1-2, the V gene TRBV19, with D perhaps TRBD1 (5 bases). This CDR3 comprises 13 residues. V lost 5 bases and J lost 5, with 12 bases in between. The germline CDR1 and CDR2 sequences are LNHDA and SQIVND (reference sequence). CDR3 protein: CASSGHGLYGYTF. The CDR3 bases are TGTGCCAGTAGTGGACACGGACTATATGGCTACACCTTC.

The CDR3 sequence is CASSPLTGGQPQHF. CDR3 nucleotide sequence: TGTGCCAGCAGCCCACTCACAGGGGGACAGCCCCAGCATTTT. The chain couples TRBV7-9 to TRBJ1-5; TRBD1 agrees at 8 bases. The CDR3 contains 14 residues. Germline assignment: CDR1 SEHNR and CDR2 FQNEAQ (reference sequence). V shed 5 bases, J shed 7 bases, and the junction held 7 bases outside the gene matches. The complete variable domain, with remaining parts taken from reference TRBV7-9 and TRBJ1-5, reads DTGVSQNPRHKITKRGQNVTFRCDPISEHNRLYWYRQTLGQGPEFLTYFQNEAQLEKSRLLSDRFSAERPKGSFSTLEIQRTEQGDSAMYLCASSPLTGGQPQHFGDGTRLSIL.

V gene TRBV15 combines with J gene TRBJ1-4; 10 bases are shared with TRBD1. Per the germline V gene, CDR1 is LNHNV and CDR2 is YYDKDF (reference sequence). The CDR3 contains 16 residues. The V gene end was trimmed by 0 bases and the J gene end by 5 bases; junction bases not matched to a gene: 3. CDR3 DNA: TGTGCCACCAGCAGAGACCCGGGACAGGGGAATGAAAAACTGTTTTTT. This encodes CATSRDPGQGNEKLFF.

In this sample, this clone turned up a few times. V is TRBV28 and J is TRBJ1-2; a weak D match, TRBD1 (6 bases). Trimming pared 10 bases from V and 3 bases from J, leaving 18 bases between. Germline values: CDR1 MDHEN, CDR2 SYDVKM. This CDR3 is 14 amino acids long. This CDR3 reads CANAPGGLHYGYTF. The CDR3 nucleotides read TGTGCCAACGCCCCGGGGGGGCTGCACTATGGCTACACCTTC.

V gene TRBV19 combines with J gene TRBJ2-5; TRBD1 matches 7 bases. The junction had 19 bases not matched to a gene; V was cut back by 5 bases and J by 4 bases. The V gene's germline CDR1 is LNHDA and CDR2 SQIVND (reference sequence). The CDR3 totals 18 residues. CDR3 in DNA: TGTGCCAGTAGTCCGACGGGGACAGATGTGGTCGCTAGAGAGACCCAGTACTTC. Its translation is CASSPTGTDVVARETQYF.

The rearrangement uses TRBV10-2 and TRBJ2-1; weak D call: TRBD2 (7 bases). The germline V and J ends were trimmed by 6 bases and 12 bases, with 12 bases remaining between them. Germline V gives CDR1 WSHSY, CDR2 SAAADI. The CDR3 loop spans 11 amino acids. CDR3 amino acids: CASSPRGAQFF. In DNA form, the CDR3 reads TGCGCCAGCAGCCCCCGGGGGGCGCAGTTCTTC.

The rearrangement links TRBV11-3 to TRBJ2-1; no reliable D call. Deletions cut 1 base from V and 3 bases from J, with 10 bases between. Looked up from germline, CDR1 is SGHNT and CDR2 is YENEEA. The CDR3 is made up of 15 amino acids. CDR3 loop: CASSLALSSYNEQFF. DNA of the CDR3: TGTGCCAGCAGCTTAGCTCTTTCTAGCTACAATGAGCAGTTCTTC.

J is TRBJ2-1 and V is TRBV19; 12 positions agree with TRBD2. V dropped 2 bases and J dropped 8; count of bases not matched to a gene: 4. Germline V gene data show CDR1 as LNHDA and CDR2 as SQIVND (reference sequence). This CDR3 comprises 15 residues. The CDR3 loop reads CASSILAGGPDEQFF. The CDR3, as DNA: TGTGCCAGTAGTATACTAGCGGGAGGGCCGGATGAGCAGTTCTTC.

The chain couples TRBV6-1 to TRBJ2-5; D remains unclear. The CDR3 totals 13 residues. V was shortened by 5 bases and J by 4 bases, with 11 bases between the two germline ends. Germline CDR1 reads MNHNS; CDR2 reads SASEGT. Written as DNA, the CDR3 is TGTGCCAGCAGTTTTAACGACGGAGAGACCCAGTACTTC. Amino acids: CASSFNDGETQYF.

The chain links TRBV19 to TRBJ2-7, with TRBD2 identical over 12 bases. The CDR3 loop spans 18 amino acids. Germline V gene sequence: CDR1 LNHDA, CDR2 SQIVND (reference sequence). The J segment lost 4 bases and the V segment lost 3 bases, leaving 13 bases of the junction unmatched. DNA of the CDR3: TGTGCCAGTAGTATGAGGGCAGCCTCTAGCGGGAGGGCTTACGAGCAGTACTTC. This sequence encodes CASSMRAASSGRAYEQYF.

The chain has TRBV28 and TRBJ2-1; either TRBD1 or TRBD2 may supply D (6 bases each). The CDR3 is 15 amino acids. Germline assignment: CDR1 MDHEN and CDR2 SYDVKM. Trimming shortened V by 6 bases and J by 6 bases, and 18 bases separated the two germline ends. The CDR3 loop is CASSPVGGQGNEQFF. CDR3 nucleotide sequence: TGTGCCAGCAGCCCAGTGGGGGGCCAAGGCAATGAGCAGTTCTTC.

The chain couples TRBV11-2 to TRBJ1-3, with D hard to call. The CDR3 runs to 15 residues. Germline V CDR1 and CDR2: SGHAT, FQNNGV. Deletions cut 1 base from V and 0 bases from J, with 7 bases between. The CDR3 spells CASSLGFSSGNTIYF. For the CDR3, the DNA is TGTGCCAGCAGCTTAGGGTTCAGCTCTGGAAACACCATATATTTT.

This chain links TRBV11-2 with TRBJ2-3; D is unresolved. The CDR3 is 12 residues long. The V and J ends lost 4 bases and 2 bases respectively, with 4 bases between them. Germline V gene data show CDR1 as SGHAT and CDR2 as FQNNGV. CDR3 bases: TGTGCCAGCAGCTCCGACACAGATACGCAGTATTTT. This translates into CASSSDTDTQYF.

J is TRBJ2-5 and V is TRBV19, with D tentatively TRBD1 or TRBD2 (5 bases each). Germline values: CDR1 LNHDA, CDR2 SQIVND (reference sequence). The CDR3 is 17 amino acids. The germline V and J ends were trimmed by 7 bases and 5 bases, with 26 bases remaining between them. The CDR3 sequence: CASTPGLHWGRLETQYF. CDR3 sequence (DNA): TGTGCCAGTACCCCCGGTTTGCACTGGGGGAGATTGGAGACCCAGTACTTC.

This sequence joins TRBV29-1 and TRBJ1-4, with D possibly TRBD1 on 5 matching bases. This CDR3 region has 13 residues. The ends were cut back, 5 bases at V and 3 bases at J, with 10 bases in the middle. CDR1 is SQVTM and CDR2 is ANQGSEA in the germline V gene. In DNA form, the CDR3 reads TGCAGCGTTCGTGAGACAGCTAATGAAAAACTGTTTTTT. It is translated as CSVRETANEKLFF.